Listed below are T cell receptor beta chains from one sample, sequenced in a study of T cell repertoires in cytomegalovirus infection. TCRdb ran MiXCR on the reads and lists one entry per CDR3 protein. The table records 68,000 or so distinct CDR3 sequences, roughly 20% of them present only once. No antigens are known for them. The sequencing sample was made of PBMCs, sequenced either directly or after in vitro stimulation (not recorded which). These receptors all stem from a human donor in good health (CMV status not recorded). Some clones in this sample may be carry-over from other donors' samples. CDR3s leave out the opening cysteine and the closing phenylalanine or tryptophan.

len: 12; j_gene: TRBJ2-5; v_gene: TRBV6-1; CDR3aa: ASSVGSVGETQY
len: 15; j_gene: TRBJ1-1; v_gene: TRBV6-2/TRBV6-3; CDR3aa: ASSVRDRGPPDTEAF
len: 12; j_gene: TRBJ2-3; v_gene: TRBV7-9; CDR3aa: ASSLVEEPYTQY
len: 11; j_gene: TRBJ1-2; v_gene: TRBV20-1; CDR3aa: SAPTGFRGGYT
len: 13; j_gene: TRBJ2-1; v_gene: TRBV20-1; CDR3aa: SASKIAGTYNEQF
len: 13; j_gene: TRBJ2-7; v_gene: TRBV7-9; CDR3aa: ASSLAAVYLYEQY
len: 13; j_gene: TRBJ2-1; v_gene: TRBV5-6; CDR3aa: ASSLRHNSYNEQF
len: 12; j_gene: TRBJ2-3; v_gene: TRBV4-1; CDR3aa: ASSQGHGADTQY
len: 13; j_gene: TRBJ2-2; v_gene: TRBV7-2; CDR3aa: ASSSPGGGSGELF
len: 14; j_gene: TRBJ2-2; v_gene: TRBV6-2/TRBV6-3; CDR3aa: ASSRRLALNTGELF
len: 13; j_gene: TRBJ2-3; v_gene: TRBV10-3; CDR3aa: AIKTRINSTDTQY
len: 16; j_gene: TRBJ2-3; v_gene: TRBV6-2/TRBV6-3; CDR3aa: ASSPLPDSSLVTDTQY
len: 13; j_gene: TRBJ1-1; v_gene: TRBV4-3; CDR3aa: ASSREGGRSTEAF
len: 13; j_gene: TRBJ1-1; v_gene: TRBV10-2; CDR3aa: ASSGQTEMNTEAF
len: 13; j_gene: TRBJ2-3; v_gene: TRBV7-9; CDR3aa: ASSPVERELDTQY
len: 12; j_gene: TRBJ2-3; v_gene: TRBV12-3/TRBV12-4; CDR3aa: ASSFRGGSQAQY
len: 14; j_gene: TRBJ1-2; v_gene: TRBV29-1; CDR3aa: SVEGDWAGGRYGYT
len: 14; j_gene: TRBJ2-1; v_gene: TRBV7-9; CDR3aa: ASSPRGVAGEYEQF
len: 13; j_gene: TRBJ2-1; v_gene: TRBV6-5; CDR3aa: ASSYSRLAGAEQF
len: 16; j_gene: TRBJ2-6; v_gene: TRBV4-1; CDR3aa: ASSPVGRGASGANVLT
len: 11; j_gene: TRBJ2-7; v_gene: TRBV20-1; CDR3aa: SAFPGNSYEQY
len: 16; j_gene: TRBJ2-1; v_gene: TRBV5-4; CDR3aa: ASSLKPPLAHSYNEQF
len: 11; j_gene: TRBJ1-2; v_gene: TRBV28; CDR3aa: ASSLGRSRGYT
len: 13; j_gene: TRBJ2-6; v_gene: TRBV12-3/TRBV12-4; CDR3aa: ASSSDGSGANVLT
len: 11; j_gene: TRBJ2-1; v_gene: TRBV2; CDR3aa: ASSETYQGEQF
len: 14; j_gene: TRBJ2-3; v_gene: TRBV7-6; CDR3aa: ASSLIGGASTDTQY
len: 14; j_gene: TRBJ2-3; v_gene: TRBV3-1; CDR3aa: ASSQDLPYPGDTQY
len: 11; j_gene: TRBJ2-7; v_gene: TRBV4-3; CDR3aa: GPGGGPNYEQY
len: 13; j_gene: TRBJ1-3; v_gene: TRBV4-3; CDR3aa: ASSRGTWNGNTIY
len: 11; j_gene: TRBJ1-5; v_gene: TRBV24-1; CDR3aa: ATSAGYGQPQH
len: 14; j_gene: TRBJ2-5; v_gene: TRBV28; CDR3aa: ASSSTSGSGQETQY
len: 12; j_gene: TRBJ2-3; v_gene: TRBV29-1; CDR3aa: SVLGGRAIDTQY
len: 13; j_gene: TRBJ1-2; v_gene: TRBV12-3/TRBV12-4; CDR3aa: ASSLALRGGYGYT
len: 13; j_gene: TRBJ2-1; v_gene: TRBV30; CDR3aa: AWTTDGSSYNEQF
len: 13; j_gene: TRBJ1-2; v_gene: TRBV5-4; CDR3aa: ASSPGQGAFYGYT
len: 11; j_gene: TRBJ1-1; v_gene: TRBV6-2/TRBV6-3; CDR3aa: ASSSRGDPEAF
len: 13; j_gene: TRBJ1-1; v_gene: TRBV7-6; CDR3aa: ASSLGTGGGTEAF
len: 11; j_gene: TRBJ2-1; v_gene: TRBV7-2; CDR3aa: ASSLGRYNEQF
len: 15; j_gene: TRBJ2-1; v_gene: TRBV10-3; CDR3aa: AISGDRDTSPLNEQF
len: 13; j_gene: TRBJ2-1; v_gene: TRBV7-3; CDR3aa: ASSPGPGLPNEQF